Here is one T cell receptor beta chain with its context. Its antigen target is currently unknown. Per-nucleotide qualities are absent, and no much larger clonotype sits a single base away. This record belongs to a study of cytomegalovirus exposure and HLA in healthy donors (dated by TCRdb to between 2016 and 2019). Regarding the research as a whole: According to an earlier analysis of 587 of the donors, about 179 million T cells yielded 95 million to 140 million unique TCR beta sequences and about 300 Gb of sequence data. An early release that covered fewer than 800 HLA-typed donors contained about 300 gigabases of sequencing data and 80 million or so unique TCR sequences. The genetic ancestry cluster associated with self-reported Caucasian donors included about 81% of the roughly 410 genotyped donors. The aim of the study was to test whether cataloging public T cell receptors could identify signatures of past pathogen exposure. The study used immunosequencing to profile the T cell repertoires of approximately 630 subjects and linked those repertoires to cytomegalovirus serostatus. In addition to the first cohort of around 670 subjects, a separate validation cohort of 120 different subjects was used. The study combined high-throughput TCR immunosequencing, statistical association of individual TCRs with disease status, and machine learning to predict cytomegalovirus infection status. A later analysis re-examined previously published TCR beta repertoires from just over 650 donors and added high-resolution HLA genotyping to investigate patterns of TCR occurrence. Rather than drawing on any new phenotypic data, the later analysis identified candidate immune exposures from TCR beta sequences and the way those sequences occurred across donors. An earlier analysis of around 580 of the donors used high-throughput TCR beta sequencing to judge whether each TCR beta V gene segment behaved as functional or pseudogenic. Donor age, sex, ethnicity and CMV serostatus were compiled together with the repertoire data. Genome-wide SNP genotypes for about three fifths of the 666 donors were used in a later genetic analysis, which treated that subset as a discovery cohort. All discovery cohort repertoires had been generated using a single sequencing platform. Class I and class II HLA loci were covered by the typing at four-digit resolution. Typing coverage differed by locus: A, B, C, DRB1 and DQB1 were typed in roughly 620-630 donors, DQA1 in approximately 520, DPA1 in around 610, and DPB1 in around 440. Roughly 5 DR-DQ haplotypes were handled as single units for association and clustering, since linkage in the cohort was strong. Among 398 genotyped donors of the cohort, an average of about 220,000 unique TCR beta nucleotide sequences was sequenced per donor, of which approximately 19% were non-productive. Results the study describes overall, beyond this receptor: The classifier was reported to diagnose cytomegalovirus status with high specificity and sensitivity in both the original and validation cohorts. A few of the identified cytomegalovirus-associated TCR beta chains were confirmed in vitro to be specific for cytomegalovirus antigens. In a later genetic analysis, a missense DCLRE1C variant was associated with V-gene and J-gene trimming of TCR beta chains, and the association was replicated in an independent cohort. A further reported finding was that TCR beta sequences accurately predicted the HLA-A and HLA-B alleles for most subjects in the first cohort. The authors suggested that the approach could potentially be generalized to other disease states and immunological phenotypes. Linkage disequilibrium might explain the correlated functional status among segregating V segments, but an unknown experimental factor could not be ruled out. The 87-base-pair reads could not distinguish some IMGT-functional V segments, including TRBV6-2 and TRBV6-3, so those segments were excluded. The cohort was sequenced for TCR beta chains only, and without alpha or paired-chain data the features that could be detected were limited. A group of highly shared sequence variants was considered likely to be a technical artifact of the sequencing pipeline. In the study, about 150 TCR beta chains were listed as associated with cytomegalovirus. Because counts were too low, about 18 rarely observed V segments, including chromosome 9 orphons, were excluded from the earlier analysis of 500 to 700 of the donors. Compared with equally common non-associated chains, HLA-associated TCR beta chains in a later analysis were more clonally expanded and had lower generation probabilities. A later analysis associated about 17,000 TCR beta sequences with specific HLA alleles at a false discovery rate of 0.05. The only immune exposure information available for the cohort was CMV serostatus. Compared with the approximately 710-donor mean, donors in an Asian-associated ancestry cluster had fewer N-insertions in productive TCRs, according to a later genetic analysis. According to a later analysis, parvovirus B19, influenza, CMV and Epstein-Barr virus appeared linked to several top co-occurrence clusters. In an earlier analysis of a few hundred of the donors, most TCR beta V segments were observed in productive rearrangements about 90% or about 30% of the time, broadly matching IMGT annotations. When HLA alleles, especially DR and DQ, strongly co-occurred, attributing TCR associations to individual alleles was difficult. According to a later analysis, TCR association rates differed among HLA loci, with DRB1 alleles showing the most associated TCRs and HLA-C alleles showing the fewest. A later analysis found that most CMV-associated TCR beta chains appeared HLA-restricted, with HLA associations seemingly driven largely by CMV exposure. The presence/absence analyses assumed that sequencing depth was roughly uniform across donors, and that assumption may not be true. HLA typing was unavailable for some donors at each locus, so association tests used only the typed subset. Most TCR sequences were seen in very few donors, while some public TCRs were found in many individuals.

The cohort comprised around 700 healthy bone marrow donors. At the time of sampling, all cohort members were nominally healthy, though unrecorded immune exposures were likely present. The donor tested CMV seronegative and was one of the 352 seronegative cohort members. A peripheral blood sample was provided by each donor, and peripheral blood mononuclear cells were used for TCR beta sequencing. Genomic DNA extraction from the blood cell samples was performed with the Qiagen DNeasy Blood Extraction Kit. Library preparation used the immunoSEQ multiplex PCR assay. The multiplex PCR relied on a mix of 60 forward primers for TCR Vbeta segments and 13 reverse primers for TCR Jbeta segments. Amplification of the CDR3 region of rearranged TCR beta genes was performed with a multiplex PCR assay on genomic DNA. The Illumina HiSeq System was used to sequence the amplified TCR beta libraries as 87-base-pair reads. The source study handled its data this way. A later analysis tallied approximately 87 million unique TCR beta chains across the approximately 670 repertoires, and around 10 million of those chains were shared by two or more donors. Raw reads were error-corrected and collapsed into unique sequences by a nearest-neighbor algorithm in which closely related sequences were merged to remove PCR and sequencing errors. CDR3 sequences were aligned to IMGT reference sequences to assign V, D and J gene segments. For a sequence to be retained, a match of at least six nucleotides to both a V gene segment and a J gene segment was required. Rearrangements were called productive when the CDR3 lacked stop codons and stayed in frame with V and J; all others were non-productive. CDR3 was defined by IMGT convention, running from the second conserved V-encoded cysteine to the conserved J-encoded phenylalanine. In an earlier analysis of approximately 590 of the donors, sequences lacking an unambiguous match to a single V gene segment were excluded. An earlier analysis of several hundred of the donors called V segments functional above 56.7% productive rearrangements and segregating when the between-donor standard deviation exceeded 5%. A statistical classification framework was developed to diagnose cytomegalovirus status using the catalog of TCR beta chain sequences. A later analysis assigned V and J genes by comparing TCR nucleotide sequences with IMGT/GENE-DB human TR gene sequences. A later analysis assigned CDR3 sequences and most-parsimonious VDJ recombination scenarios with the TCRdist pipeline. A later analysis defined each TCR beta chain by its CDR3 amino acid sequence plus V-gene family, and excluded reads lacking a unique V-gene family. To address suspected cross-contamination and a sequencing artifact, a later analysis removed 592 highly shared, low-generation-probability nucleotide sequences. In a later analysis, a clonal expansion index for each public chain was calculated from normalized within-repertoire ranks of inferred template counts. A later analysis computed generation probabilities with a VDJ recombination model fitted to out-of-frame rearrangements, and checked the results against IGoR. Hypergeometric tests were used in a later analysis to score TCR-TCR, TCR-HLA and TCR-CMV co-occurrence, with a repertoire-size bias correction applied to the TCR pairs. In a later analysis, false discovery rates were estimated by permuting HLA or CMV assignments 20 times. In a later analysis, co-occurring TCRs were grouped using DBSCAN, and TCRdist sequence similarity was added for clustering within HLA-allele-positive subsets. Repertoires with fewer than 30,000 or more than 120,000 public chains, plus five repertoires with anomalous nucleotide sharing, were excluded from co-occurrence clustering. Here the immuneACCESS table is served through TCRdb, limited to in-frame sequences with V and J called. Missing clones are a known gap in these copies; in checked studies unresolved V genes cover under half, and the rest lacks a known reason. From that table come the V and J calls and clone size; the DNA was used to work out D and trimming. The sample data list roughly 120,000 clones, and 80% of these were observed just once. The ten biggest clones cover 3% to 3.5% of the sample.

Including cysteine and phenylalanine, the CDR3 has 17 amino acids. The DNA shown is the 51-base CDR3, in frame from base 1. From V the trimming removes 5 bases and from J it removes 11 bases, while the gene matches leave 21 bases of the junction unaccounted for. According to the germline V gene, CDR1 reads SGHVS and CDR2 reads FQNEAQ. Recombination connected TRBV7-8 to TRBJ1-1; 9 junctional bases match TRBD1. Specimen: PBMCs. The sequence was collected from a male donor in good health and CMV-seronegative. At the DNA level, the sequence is TGTGCCAGCAGCGAAAGACCACCCGGGACAGGGAATTCAGGGGCTTTCTTT. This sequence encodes CASSERPPGTGNSGAFF.